Sequencing of this T cell receptor beta chain was carried out in a study of blood T cell repertoires in COVID-19. The overall study: Both acute and convalescent COVID-19 samples were obtained from the United States, Italy and Spain. Sources were T cells, B-cell-depleted T cells, or PBMCs; the material itself was cDNA or gDNA.

The CDR3 has 13 residues. Trimming took off 4 bases at V and 7 bases at J, with 11 bases between the two ends. Germline V lookup: CDR1 SGHTA, CDR2 FQGNSA. Per the authors' pipeline: Quantification of nucleated cells was approximated via reference gene primer amplification. Using immunoSEQ multiplex PCR, the repertoire was profiled, and TCRdb retains in-frame clones only, with some absent. The DNA was the basis for D and trimming; V, J and clone size are from that table. The table lists 300,000 to 400,000 clones, under 95% of them singletons. The rearrangement links TRBV7-2 to TRBJ2-1, with D perhaps TRBD2 (5 bases). The receptor was derived from a woman aged 18-29 years who had recovered from COVID-19. The sample comprised peripheral blood. The CDR3 loop is CASSSRTGNEQFF. The CDR3, as DNA: TGTGCCAGCAGCTCACGGACTGGTAATGAGCAGTTCTTC.